Listed below are T cell receptor beta chains from one sample, sequenced in a study of response to subunit inactivated influenza vaccine. TCRdb called the RT-PCR reads again in MiXCR, with one record for every CDR3 protein. The sample records 800,000 or so distinct CDR3 sequences, less than 25% being singletons. Sequences were derived from PBMCs from blood, sampled 5 to 6 days after vaccination. These receptor sequences come from a man between 45 and 60 years old who received an inactivated influenza vaccine. Each CDR3 is given with its conserved first and last residue. D genes are given only for firm matches. A clone size is listed for some rows: how often the clone was seen (once, few, many), or a class if it is expanded.

D gene: TRBD2
clone size: -
J gene: TRBJ2-1
V gene: TRBV20-1
CDR3 DNA: TGCAGTGCTAGAGATTGGCGGACTAGCGACGAGCAGTTCTTC
CDR3 protein: CSARDWRTSDEQFF

D gene: -
clone size: few
J gene: TRBJ2-3
V gene: TRBV12-3/TRBV12-4
CDR3 DNA: TGTGCCAGCAGTTTTTCTGGGGGTCTTAGCACAGATACGCAGTATTTT
CDR3 protein: CASSFSGGLSTDTQYF

D gene: -
clone size: -
J gene: TRBJ2-7
V gene: TRBV12-3/TRBV12-4
CDR3 DNA: TGTGCCAGCAATTGGGCAGGCCACTCCTACGAGCAGTACTTC
CDR3 protein: CASNWAGHSYEQYF

D gene: -
clone size: few
J gene: TRBJ2-1
V gene: TRBV7-9
CDR3 DNA: TGTGCCAGCACCTCAGACCAGCCATACAATGAGCAGTTCTTC
CDR3 protein: CASTSDQPYNEQFF

D gene: TRBD2
clone size: few
J gene: TRBJ2-3
V gene: TRBV10-3
CDR3 DNA: TGTGCCATCAGTGAGTCCGCTAGCGGGGGCCCAGATACGCAGTATTTT
CDR3 protein: CAISESASGGPDTQYF

D gene: -
clone size: -
J gene: TRBJ2-7
V gene: TRBV11-2
CDR3 DNA: TGTGCCAGCAGCTTACAGTATAGCGAGCAGTACTTC
CDR3 protein: CASSLQYSEQYF

D gene: TRBD2
clone size: few
J gene: TRBJ2-3
V gene: TRBV20-1
CDR3 DNA: TGCAGTGCTCCAAGCTGGGCGGGAGAAGGTACAGATACGCAGTATTTT
CDR3 protein: CSAPSWAGEGTDTQYF

D gene: -
clone size: many
J gene: TRBJ2-6
V gene: TRBV20-1
CDR3 DNA: TGCAGTGTCCCAGTATCTGGGGCCAACGTCCTGACTTTC
CDR3 protein: CSVPVSGANVLTF

D gene: TRBD1
clone size: -
J gene: TRBJ2-7
V gene: TRBV20-1
CDR3 DNA: TGCAGTGTTGGGACAGGGATGTACGAGCGGTACTTC
CDR3 protein: CSVGTGMYERYF

D gene: -
clone size: -
J gene: TRBJ1-2
V gene: TRBV7-8
CDR3 DNA: TGTGCCAGCAGCTTCCGACCGGGACAAGCTAACTATGGCTACACCTTC
CDR3 protein: CASSFRPGQANYGYTF

D gene: -
clone size: -
J gene: TRBJ1-2
V gene: TRBV12-3/TRBV12-4
CDR3 DNA: TGTGCCAGCAGCCCCCGGGACATAAACTATGGCTACACCTTC
CDR3 protein: CASSPRDINYGYTF

D gene: -
clone size: few
J gene: TRBJ2-1
V gene: TRBV10-3
CDR3 DNA: TGTGCCATCAGTGAGTCTTCGGGGAGCGATGAGCAGTTCTTC
CDR3 protein: CAISESSGSDEQFF

D gene: -
clone size: -
J gene: TRBJ2-1
V gene: TRBV12-3/TRBV12-4
CDR3 DNA: TGTGCCAGCAGCCCTGGGGCCCATTACAATGAGCAGTTCTTC
CDR3 protein: CASSPGAHYNEQFF

D gene: -
clone size: many
J gene: TRBJ2-4
V gene: TRBV20-1
CDR3 DNA: TGCAGTGCTAGAGATAGTTTGGGGGAACGGAAAAACATTCAGTACTTC
CDR3 protein: CSARDSLGERKNIQYF

D gene: TRBD2
clone size: -
J gene: TRBJ2-5
V gene: TRBV5-1
CDR3 DNA: TGCTCCAGCAGCTCCCAGCGCGGGGGAGAGACCCAGTACTTC
CDR3 protein: CSSSSQRGGETQYF

D gene: -
clone size: few
J gene: TRBJ2-7
V gene: TRBV7-9
CDR3 DNA: TGTGCCAGCAGCTCAGGGAAGGGTACTTACGAGCAGTACTTC
CDR3 protein: CASSSGKGTYEQYF

D gene: TRBD1
clone size: -
J gene: TRBJ2-2
V gene: TRBV2
CDR3 DNA: TGTGCCAGCAAGAGGGGACAGGTAGCCGGGGAGCTGTTTTTT
CDR3 protein: CASKRGQVAGELFF

D gene: -
clone size: -
J gene: TRBJ2-7
V gene: TRBV7-8
CDR3 DNA: TGTGCCAGCCTCCCGTCTCCGGAGAGAGGACGCTACGAGCAGTACTTC
CDR3 protein: CASLPSPERGRYEQYF

D gene: TRBD2
clone size: -
J gene: TRBJ2-2
V gene: TRBV5-1
CDR3 DNA: TGCGCCAGCAGGATAGGCGCGGGAGGTTCGAACACCGGGGAGCTGTTTTTT
CDR3 protein: CASRIGAGGSNTGELFF

D gene: TRBD2
clone size: few
J gene: TRBJ2-7
V gene: TRBV6-6
CDR3 DNA: TGTGCCGCCGGCGGGGGGCCTTACGAGCAGTACTTC
CDR3 protein: CAAGGGPYEQYF

D gene: -
clone size: few
J gene: TRBJ2-5
V gene: TRBV11-2
CDR3 DNA: TGTGCCAGCAGCTTAGCGGCAGCGCTAGAGACCCAGTACTTC
CDR3 protein: CASSLAAALETQYF

D gene: TRBD2
clone size: few
J gene: TRBJ2-3
V gene: TRBV15
CDR3 DNA: TGTGCCACCAGCAGCCCCCTAGCGGGAGGGGCAGATACGCAGTATTTT
CDR3 protein: CATSSPLAGGADTQYF

D gene: -
clone size: -
J gene: TRBJ1-5
V gene: TRBV4-3
CDR3 DNA: TGCGCCAGCAGCCAAGATCTTGACAATCAGCCCCAGCATTTT
CDR3 protein: CASSQDLDNQPQHF

D gene: TRBD2
clone size: few
J gene: TRBJ2-4
V gene: TRBV6-1
CDR3 DNA: TGTGCCAGCAGGGTCCTAGCGGGGGACATTCAGTACTTC
CDR3 protein: CASRVLAGDIQYF

D gene: -
clone size: -
J gene: TRBJ1-1
V gene: TRBV6-5
CDR3 DNA: TGTGCCAGCAGTTACGTGCAGGAGAACACTGAAGCTTTCTTT
CDR3 protein: CASSYVQENTEAFF

D gene: TRBD2
clone size: -
J gene: TRBJ2-1
V gene: TRBV6-2/TRBV6-3
CDR3 DNA: TGTGCCAGCAGTTACTCAGAGCGGGGGTATGGAAATGAGCAGTTCTTC
CDR3 protein: CASSYSERGYGNEQFF

D gene: -
clone size: few
J gene: TRBJ2-5
V gene: TRBV20-1
CDR3 DNA: TGCAGTGGGGATACAGGGCGCCAAGAGACCCAGTACTTC
CDR3 protein: CSGDTGRQETQYF

D gene: -
clone size: few
J gene: TRBJ2-5
V gene: TRBV15
CDR3 DNA: TGTGCCACCAGCAGAGATATAGTCGGCCAAGAGACCCAGTACTTC
CDR3 protein: CATSRDIVGQETQYF

D gene: -
clone size: -
J gene: TRBJ2-3
V gene: TRBV20-1
CDR3 DNA: TGCAGTGCTAGAGCCGAGGTACCCACAGATACGCAGTATTTT
CDR3 protein: CSARAEVPTDTQYF

D gene: -
clone size: few
J gene: TRBJ2-6
V gene: TRBV6-2/TRBV6-3
CDR3 DNA: TGTGCCAGCAGTTGGTTTTCTGGGGCCAACGTCCTGACTTTC
CDR3 protein: CASSWFSGANVLTF

D gene: -
clone size: once
J gene: TRBJ2-1
V gene: TRBV10-3
CDR3 DNA: TGTGCCACAAGGGCCGTGTACGACAATGAGCAGTTCTTC
CDR3 protein: CATRAVYDNEQFF

D gene: -
clone size: many
J gene: TRBJ2-1
V gene: TRBV25-1
CDR3 DNA: TGTGCCAGCAGTGAATGGGGGGCCGGGGATGAGCAGTTCTTC
CDR3 protein: CASSEWGAGDEQFF

D gene: TRBD1
clone size: -
J gene: TRBJ2-5
V gene: TRBV7-8
CDR3 DNA: TGTGCCAGCAGCGCCGAGACAGGGAACCAAGAGACCCAGTACTTC
CDR3 protein: CASSAETGNQETQYF

D gene: TRBD2
clone size: few
J gene: TRBJ2-1
V gene: TRBV20-1
CDR3 DNA: TGCAGTGCTAGGGGACTAGCGGGGACTAGCTCCTACAATGAGCAGTTCTTC
CDR3 protein: CSARGLAGTSSYNEQFF

D gene: TRBD2
clone size: many
J gene: TRBJ2-2
V gene: TRBV4-3
CDR3 DNA: TGCGCCAGCAGCCATAGCGGGAGAAGGACCGGGGAGCTGTTTTTT
CDR3 protein: CASSHSGRRTGELFF

D gene: TRBD2
clone size: -
J gene: TRBJ2-5
V gene: TRBV24-1
CDR3 DNA: TGTGCCACCAGTGATGGCGGGAGGACCCAGTACTTC
CDR3 protein: CATSDGGRTQYF

D gene: -
clone size: few
J gene: TRBJ1-3
V gene: TRBV29-1
CDR3 DNA: TGCAGCGCTGGGGACCGCTCTGGAAACACCATATATTTT
CDR3 protein: CSAGDRSGNTIYF

D gene: -
clone size: many
J gene: TRBJ2-7
V gene: TRBV12-3/TRBV12-4
CDR3 DNA: TGTGCCAGCAGTTTATCCCCTAACTACGAGCAGTACTTC
CDR3 protein: CASSLSPNYEQYF

D gene: -
clone size: -
J gene: TRBJ2-5
V gene: TRBV15
CDR3 DNA: TGTGCCACCAGCAGAGATGTGGAGGGGACCCAGTACTTC
CDR3 protein: CATSRDVEGTQYF

D gene: TRBD1
clone size: -
J gene: TRBJ2-6
V gene: TRBV6-1
CDR3 DNA: TGTGCCAGCAGTACAGGGACAGCATATTTCTCTGGGGCCAACGTCCTGACTTTC
CDR3 protein: CASSTGTAYFSGANVLTF